Listed below are T cell receptor beta chains from one sample, sequenced in a study of brain T cells in children with intractable seizures. Profiled with immunoSEQ multiplex PCR; TCRdb holds only in-frame clones, not every one. The table lists about 340,000 clones, approximately 93% of them singletons. The input for sequencing was peripheral blood, taken roughly 5 months after surgery. The receptors derive from a boy younger than two with tuberous sclerosis and intractable seizures. Each CDR3 is given without its conserved first and last residue. The order of the fields is V gene, CDR3 protein.

TRBV6-5,ASTTNRDTYGYT
TRBV6-1,ASSDKTSGRVGQF
TRBV6-6,ASRGNSPLH
TRBV11-3,ASSRHGQGARGYGYT
TRBV7-9,ASSLEGQYGYT
TRBV11-1,ASSNTPEQF
TRBV13,ASSRDRGREKLF
TRBV6-5,ASRGTSNTEAF
TRBV9,ASSVGTGGASDTQY
TRBV7-3,ASSFSSGGSDTQY
TRBV12-3/TRBV12-4,ASSTGIEAF
TRBV18,ASSQGLQETQY
TRBV4-1,ASSQDEGTGANVLT
TRBV30,AWSLTGVNTGELF
TRBV9,ASSVGDSPYEQY
TRBV14,ASSQEGRGLVFHEQF
TRBV12-5,ASASDRVAETQY
TRBV25-1,ASSGDSRHAF
TRBV7-9,ASSQGRTANYGYT
TRBV6-5,ASSQTGWNSPLH